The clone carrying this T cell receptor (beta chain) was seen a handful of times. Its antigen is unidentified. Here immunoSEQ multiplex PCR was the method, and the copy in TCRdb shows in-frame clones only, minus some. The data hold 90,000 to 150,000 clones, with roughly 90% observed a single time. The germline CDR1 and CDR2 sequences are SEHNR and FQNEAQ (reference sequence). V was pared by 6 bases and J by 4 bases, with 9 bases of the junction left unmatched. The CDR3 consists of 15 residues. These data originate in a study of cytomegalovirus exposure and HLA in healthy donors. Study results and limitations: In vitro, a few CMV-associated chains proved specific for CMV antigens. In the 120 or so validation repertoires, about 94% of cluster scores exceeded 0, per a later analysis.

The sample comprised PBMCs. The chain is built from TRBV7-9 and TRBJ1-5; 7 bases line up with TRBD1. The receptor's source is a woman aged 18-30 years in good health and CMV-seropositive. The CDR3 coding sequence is TGTGCCAGCAGACACCGGGACAGCGCTAATCAGCCCCAGCATTTT. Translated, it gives CASRHRDSANQPQHF.